This T cell receptor beta chain was identified during a study of blood T cell repertoires in COVID-19. In the original processing: The assay estimated nucleated cells by amplifying reference gene primers. The repertoire was sequenced with immunoSEQ multiplex PCR; TCRdb's copy has only in-frame clones and lacks some. V and J calls and clone size are copied from that table; D and trimming were computed from the DNA. The sample lists 300,000 or so clones, under 95% seen once, with 2.6% in the top ten. V was pared by 8 bases and J by 2 bases, with 12 bases between. The CDR3 consists of 13 residues. Everyone who took part was roughly 18 to 100 years old, and they came from about two dozen US areas. Cohorts were based on clinical histories the participants reported.

The chain is built from TRBV12-3 or TRBV12-4 and TRBJ1-2; D call uncertain. The receptor was isolated from a man aged 55 to 70 who had recovered from COVID-19. The sequencing sample was made of PBMCs or T cells enriched from blood (not recorded which). CDR3: CASDSGNNYGYTF. The CDR3 bases are TGTGCCAGCGATTCCGGGAACAACTATGGCTACACCTTC.